The present TCR beta chain was sequenced within a study of blood T cell repertoires in COVID-19. At the level of the study: Material from acute and convalescent COVID-19 was sourced from the United States, Italy and Spain. From T cells, B-cell-depleted T cells, or PBMCs came the material, which was cDNA or gDNA.

Original data processing: How many nucleated cells were present was estimated from reference gene primer amplification. Sequencing used immunoSEQ multiplex PCR; TCRdb keeps in-frame clones, though not all of them. V, J and clone size reflect that table, while D and trimming were determined from the DNA. The table has 100,000 to 150,000 clones, around 86% seen once; the top ten hold around 10%. This CDR3 spans 15 amino acids. CDR1 is SNHLY and CDR2 is FYNNEI in the germline V gene. With V trimmed by 6 bases and J by 4 bases, 8 bases remained unmatched. Enrollment of patients from Seattle took place during active infection, with longitudinal follow-up.

The sequence derives from a woman between 70 and 85 years old with COVID-19, enrolled during active disease. Sequencing used peripheral blood. This chain connects TRBV2 to TRBJ1-1; 10 nucleotides align to TRBD1. The CDR3 spells CASRVRQGAVTEAFF. The CDR3 DNA reads TGTGCCAGCAGGGTCCGACAGGGGGCTGTCACTGAAGCTTTCTTT.